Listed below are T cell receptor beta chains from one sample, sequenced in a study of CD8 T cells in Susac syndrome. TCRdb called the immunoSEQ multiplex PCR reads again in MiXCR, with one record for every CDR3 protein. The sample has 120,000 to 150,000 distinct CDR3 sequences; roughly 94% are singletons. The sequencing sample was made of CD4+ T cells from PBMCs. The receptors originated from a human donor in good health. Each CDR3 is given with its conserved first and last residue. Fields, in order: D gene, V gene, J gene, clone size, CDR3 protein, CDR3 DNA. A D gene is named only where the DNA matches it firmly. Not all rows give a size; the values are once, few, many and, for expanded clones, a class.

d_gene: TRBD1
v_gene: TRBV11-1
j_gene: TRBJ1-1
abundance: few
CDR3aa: CASSLSGGRNTEAFF
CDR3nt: TGTGCCAGCAGCTTGTCAGGGGGTCGGAACACTGAAGCTTTCTTT

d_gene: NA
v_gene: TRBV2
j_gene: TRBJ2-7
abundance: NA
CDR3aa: CASSEGGSGGGYEQYF
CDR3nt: TGTGCCAGCAGTGAAGGAGGGTCGGGGGGCGGATACGAGCAGTACTTC

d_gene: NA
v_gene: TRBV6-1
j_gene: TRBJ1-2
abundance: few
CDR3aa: CASSRGQSYGYTF
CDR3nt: TGTGCCAGCAGTCGCGGACAGAGCTATGGCTACACCTTC

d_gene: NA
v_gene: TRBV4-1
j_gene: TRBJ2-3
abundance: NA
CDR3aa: CASSQEARRASGRSDTQYF
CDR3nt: TGCGCCAGCAGCCAAGAGGCCCGACGGGCGTCGGGGAGGTCAGATACGCAGTATTTT

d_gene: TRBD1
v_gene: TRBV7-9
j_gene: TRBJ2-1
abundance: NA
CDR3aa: CASSSTRQGSHNEQFF
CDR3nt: TGTGCCAGCAGCTCCACCCGACAGGGTTCCCACAATGAGCAGTTCTTC

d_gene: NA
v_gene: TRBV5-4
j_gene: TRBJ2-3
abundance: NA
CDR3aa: CASSFVSTDTQYF
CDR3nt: TGTGCCAGCAGCTTCGTTAGCACAGATACGCAGTATTTT

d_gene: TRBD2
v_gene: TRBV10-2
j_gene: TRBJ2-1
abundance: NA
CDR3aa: CASLASGSYNEQFF
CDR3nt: TGCGCCAGCCTTGCTAGCGGGAGCTACAATGAGCAGTTCTTC

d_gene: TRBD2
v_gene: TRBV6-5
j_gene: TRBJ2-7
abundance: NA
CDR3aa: CASSLGLADSYEQYF
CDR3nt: TGTGCCAGCAGTTTGGGACTAGCGGATAGCTACGAGCAGTACTTC

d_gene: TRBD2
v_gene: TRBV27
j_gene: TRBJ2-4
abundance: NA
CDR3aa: CASTPPGLLNIQYF
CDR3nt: TGTGCCAGCACCCCTCCGGGACTATTAAACATTCAGTACTTC

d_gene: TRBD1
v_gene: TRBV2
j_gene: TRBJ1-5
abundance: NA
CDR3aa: CASNSGGNQPQHF
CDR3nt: TGTGCCAGCAATTCAGGGGGTAATCAGCCCCAGCATTTT

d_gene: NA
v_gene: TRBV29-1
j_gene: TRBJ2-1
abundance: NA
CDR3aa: CSVENRGWYNEQFF
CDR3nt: TGCAGCGTTGAAAACCGGGGTTGGTACAATGAGCAGTTCTTC

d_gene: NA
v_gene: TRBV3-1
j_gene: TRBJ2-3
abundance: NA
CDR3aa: CASSQDQSGDTQYF
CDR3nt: TGTGCCAGCAGCCAAGATCAAAGCGGAGATACGCAGTATTTT

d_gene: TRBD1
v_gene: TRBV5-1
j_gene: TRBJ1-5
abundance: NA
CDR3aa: CASSLWTGPNQPQHF
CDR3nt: TGCGCCAGCAGCTTATGGACAGGCCCCAATCAGCCCCAGCATTTT

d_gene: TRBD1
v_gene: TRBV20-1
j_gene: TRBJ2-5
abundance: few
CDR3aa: CSARRTGVEETQYF
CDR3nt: TGCAGTGCTAGGAGGACAGGGGTGGAGGAGACCCAGTACTTC

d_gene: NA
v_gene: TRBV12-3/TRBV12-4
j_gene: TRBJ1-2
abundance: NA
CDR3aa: CASSLRPGQNYGYTF
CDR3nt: TGTGCCAGCAGTTTAAGGCCGGGACAAAACTATGGCTACACCTTC

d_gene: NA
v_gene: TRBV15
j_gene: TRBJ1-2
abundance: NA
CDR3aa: CATSRVGGGYTF
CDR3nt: TGTGCCACCAGCAGAGTCGGTGGTGGCTACACCTTC

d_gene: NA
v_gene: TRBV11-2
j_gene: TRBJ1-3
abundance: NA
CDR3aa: CASSLDRGVSGNTIYF
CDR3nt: TGTGCCAGCAGCTTAGATCGAGGTGTCTCTGGAAACACCATATATTTT